This paragraph covers one T cell receptor beta chain sequence. Its target antigen remains unknown. Per-nucleotide qualities are absent, and no much larger clonotype sits a single base away. Explained via the paper, the treatment or condition label denotes: in vitro stimulation with specific CMV peptide epitopes to enrich CMV-specific T cells. This specimen comes from a study of T cell repertoires in cytomegalovirus infection (dated by TCRdb to between 2018 and 2020). In the study overall: Peptide stimulations targeted recently identified HLA-C-restricted CMV epitopes, whose presentation resists viral immunomodulation, together with well-studied HLA-B-restricted epitopes. The HLA type of each donor mattered for the analysis, because public TCR beta signatures pointed to carriage of CMV infection along with the matching HLA type. The investigation overall reported the following: In both this cohort and an independent cohort of 350 to 400 donors, the cumulative frequency of public TCR beta family members distinguished carriers of CMV infection plus the relevant HLA type. The ex vivo response was dominated by HLA-C-restricted CMV-specific TCR beta clonotypes, which also provided the single most frequent clonotype in two of eight donors.

This sample was sequenced with an Illumina HiSeq 1500. TCRdb passed the public sequencing reads through fastp at Q25 and MiXCR, retaining productive beta sequences. All rows with the same CDR3 protein become a single entry with the most common DNA and genes. The sample data list some 900,000 distinct CDR3 sequences, and about 31% of these were observed just once. Clones ranked in the top ten supply around an eighth of the sample. From cysteine to phenylalanine, the CDR3 is 14 amino acids long. Only the CDR3 DNA is retained, 42 bases long and in frame from the first base. CDR1 and CDR2 (SGHDN, FVKESK) derive from the germline V gene. The germline V and J ends show losses of 6 bases and 6 bases respectively, and no gene match explains 8 bases of the junction.

The sample in question was cultured CD8+ T cells from PBMCs, obtained from culture after CMV antigen stimulation. The sequence joins TRBV14 to TRBJ2-1; the junction holds 7 bases that match TRBD1. The sequence derives from a human donor in good health (CMV status not recorded). Some clones in this sample may be carry-over from other donors' samples. The CDR3 reads CASRRTGTGNEQFF. The base sequence is TGTGCCAGCAGGCGGACAGGAACTGGCAATGAGCAGTTCTTC.